One and the same sample provided the 7 T cell receptor beta chains below, sequenced in a study of tumor-infiltrating lymphocytes in primary liver carcinoma. Constant-region priming of about 500 ng total RNA yielded TCR beta cDNA. For TCR beta, libraries were produced by three nested multiplex PCR rounds using slightly modified ARM-PCR. A C-beta reverse primer was combined with TRBV1-TRBV30 forward primers in the first two PCR rounds, and each round had approximately 9 cycles. TCRdb fed the multiplex PCR reads into MiXCR, producing one record per CDR3 protein. The sample carries about 310,000 distinct CDR3 sequences, 50% to 60% recorded once. RNA was extracted from whole blood without cell sorting, alongside germline DNA. The specimen was peripheral blood. Receptor source: a woman under 40 with primary liver carcinoma and hepatitis B virus infection.

The CDR3: CASSRGTSDSNEQFF. DNA of the CDR3: TGCGCCAGCAGCAGGGGGACTAGCGATAGCAATGAGCAGTTCTTC. The chain joins TRBV5-1 to TRBJ2-1; 10 nucleotides align to TRBD2. The J segment lost 6 bases and the V segment lost 4 bases, leaving 7 bases of the junction unmatched. Germline V gene sequence: CDR1 SGHRS, CDR2 YFSETQ. CDR3 length equals 15 residues.

The count of this clonotype is one. This may stem from a read error, because a much larger clone lies one nucleotide away. The rearrangement joins TRBV4-3 to TRBJ2-1, with D uncertain. CDR3 length: 16 amino acids. CDR1 and CDR2 from the germline V gene are LGHNA and YSLEER. The CDR3 here is CANSLAYKSSYNEQFF. The CDR3, as DNA: TGCGCCAACAGCCTCGCCTACAAGAGCTCCTACAATGAGCAGTTCTTC.

The gene calls are TRBV4-1 and TRBJ1-3; the D gene is possibly TRBD1 (5 bases). CDR1 and CDR2 from the germline V gene are MGHRA and YSYEKL. There are 18 residues in the CDR3. Trimming pared 3 bases from V and 4 bases from J, leaving 22 bases between. CDR3 residues: CASSHPALGWDSGNTIYF. The CDR3 DNA sequence: TGCGCCAGCAGCCATCCAGCCTTAGGGTGGGACTCCGGAAACACCATATATTTT.

Of note for this clonotype: Possible read error: a much larger clone is one base away. The CDR3 sequence is CCADGLVYTEAFF. In DNA form, the CDR3 reads TGCTGCGCCGACGGGTTAGTTTACACTGAAGCTTTCTTT. The rearrangement joins TRBV29-1 to TRBJ1-1; the D is unclear. Germline V CDR1 and CDR2: SQVTM, ANQGSEA. The CDR3 runs to 13 residues.

Concerning this clonotype itself: Being one base from a much bigger clone, this may be a read error. The chain couples TRBV5-5 to TRBJ2-4, with D possibly TRBD2 on 5 matching bases. Germline V gene lookup returns CDR1 SGHKS and CDR2 YYEKEE (reference sequence). Trimming shortened V by 10 bases and J by 11 bases, and 19 bases separated the two germline ends. This CDR3 is 12 amino acids long. CDR3 DNA sequence: TGTGCCTCAGCCCCAGGCATCGGGGTTCAGTACTTC. It yields the protein CASAPGIGVQYF.

This clonotype has only a few counts. This chain joins TRBV12-3 or TRBV12-4 and TRBJ2-1, with TRBD2 matching over 8 bases. The CDR3 is 16 residues long. The trim removed 1 base at V and 5 bases at J, leaving 7 bases unmatched. As DNA, the CDR3 is TGTGCCAGCAGTTTAGAGGAAATAGCGGGGAACAATGAGCAGTTCTTC. The encoded protein is CASSLEEIAGNNEQFF.

This clonotype was observed once. A much larger clone lies one base from this, so it may be a read error. CDR3 loop: CASNQGPTRTSGELFF. CDR3 nucleotides: TGCGCCAGCAACCAAGGCCCGACACGCACGTCCGGGGAGCTGTTTTTT. V and J are TRBV4-3 and TRBJ2-2; no clear D. There are 16 residues in the CDR3. Germline CDR1 is LGHNA and CDR2 is YSLEER.